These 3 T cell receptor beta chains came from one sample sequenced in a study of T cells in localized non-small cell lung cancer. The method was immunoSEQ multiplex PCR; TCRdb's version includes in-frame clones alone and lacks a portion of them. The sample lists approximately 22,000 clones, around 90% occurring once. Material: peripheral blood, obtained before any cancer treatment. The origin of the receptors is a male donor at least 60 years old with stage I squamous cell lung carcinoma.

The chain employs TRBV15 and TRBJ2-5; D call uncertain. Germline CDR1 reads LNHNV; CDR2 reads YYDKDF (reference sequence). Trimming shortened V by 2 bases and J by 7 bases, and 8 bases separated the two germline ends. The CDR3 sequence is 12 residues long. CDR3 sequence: CATSRIDGTQYF. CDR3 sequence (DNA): TGTGCCACCAGCAGAATAGACGGGACCCAGTACTTC.

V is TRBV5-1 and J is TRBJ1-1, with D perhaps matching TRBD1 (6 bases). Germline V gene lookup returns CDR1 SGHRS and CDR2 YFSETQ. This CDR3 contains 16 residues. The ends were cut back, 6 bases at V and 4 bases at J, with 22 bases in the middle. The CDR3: CASTLGEGGLATEAFF. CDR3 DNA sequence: TGCGCCAGCACCCTTGGTGAGGGGGGCTTGGCCACTGAAGCTTTCTTT.

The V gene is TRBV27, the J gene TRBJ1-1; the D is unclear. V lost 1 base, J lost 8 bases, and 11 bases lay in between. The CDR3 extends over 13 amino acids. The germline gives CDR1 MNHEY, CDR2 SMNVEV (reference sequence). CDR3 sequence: CASSLFRGQEAFF. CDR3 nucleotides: TGTGCCAGCAGTTTATTCAGAGGGCAGGAAGCTTTCTTT.